The 11 T cell receptor beta chains reported below all come from one sample, sequenced in a study of blood T cell repertoires in COVID-19. The repertoire was sequenced with immunoSEQ multiplex PCR; TCRdb's copy has only in-frame clones and lacks some. In the table there are tens of thousands of clones, approximately 86% of which are singletons. The source material was peripheral blood. These receptors were collected from a human donor with active COVID-19. The donor label of this sample is uncertain.

The rearrangement joins TRBV6-6 to TRBJ2-1; D gene ambiguous. The CDR3 contains 14 residues. In germline, CDR1 is MNHNY, CDR2 SVGAGI (reference sequence). Trimming cost V 2 bases and J 3 bases, with 8 bases left between them. DNA for the CDR3: TGTGCCAGCAGTTACGGGCTGGACTACAATGAGCAGTTCTTC. Its translation: CASSYGLDYNEQFF.

The V and J genes are TRBV7-3 and TRBJ2-2; tentative D call: TRBD2 (5 bases). Germline V lookup: CDR1 SGHTA, CDR2 FQGTGA. V dropped 2 bases and J dropped 7 bases, with 14 bases sitting between them. This CDR3 is 15 amino acids long. The CDR3 sequence is CASSLRFGGGGELFF. Written as DNA, the CDR3 is TGTGCCAGCAGCTTACGTTTCGGAGGAGGCGGGGAGCTGTTTTTT.

The chain links TRBV5-1 to TRBJ2-3; 8 bases are shared with TRBD1. This CDR3 comprises 16 residues. Losses at the gene ends were 0 bases for V and 1 base for J; bases not matched to a gene: 4. Germline CDR1 reads SGHRS; CDR2 reads YFSETQ. This CDR3 is CASSLGGTGGTDTQYF. In nucleotides, the CDR3 is TGCGCCAGCAGCTTGGGTGGGACAGGAGGCACAGATACGCAGTATTTT.

The chain has TRBV27 and TRBJ2-7; D remains unclear. Trimming pared 5 bases from V and 1 base from J, leaving 12 bases between. Germline CDR1 is MNHEY and CDR2 is SMNVEV (reference sequence). The CDR3 sequence is 14 residues long. The CDR3 region is CASSLEASSYEQYF. In DNA, the CDR3 is TGTGCCAGCAGTCTAGAGGCGTCGTCCTACGAGCAGTACTTC.

The chain links TRBV3-1 (or the pseudogene TRBV3-2) to TRBJ1-2, with 9 bases lining up with TRBD1. The CDR3 sequence is 15 residues long. J was trimmed by 4 bases and V by 5 bases; bases with no gene match: 8. CDR1 and CDR2 from the germline V gene are LGHDT and YNNKEL (reference sequence). This chain's CDR3 is CASSSTGGAVYGYTF. For the CDR3, the DNA is TGTGCCAGCAGCTCAACAGGGGGCGCTGTCTATGGCTACACCTTC.

The chain combines TRBV9 with TRBJ1-3; the D gene is possibly TRBD1 (6 bases). The CDR3 length is 15 residues. Germline V CDR1 and CDR2: SGDLS, YYNGEE. Trimming took 1 base from V and 4 from J, leaving 12 bases between them. For the CDR3, the DNA is TGTGCCAGCAGCGTATCAGGGGTGGACGGAAACACCATATATTTT. It specifies CASSVSGVDGNTIYF.

The table lists this clone with a count of one. This chain uses TRBV4-1 with TRBJ2-1; 12 bases agree with TRBD2. V shed 1 base and J 0 bases; nucleotides not matched to a gene: 4. CDR1 is MGHRA and CDR2 is YSYEKL in the germline V gene. This CDR3 spans 18 amino acids. The CDR3 nucleotides are TGCGCCAGCAGCCAAGGGCTAGCGGGGGGGCTCTCCTACAATGAGCAGTTCTTC. Protein: CASSQGLAGGLSYNEQFF.

In its sample, this clone was seen a few times. The gene calls are TRBV6-4 and TRBJ1-6; D is uncertain. This CDR3 region has 19 residues. CDR1 MRHNA and CDR2 SNTAGT come from the germline V gene. V lost 2 bases and J 0 bases, leaving 17 bases between the germline ends. The CDR3 sequence is CASSDDGLVSSSYNSPLHF. CDR3 nucleotide sequence: TGTGCCAGCAGTGACGACGGACTGGTTTCAAGCTCCTATAATTCACCCCTCCACTTT.

The rearrangement links TRBV6-1 to TRBJ2-1; a weak D match, TRBD1 (5 bases). The ends were cut back, 1 base at V and 5 bases at J, with 18 bases in the middle. CDR1 MNHNS and CDR2 SASEGT come from the germline V gene. The CDR3 spans 17 residues. The CDR3 region has the DNA TGTGCCAGCAGTGAAGACTTGACAGTATCCAACGACAATGAGCAGTTCTTC. Its protein product is CASSEDLTVSNDNEQFF.

V usage is TRBV29-1 and J usage is TRBJ1-2; tentatively, D is TRBD1 (6 bases). Trimming shortened V by 7 bases and J by 2 bases, and 23 bases separated the two germline ends. This CDR3 comprises 16 residues. The V gene's germline CDR1 is SQVTM and CDR2 ANQGSEA. The CDR3 DNA follows: TGCAGCGCCCAACCCTCGTGGGACAACTTGAACTATGGCTACACCTTC. Translating it yields CSAQPSWDNLNYGYTF.

CDR3 sequence reads: CASSPYDRGGEKLFF. CDR3 bases: TGCGCCAGCAGCCCCTACGACAGGGGGGGGGAAAAACTGTTTTTT. The chain links TRBV4-1 to TRBJ1-4, with TRBD1 matching 9 bases. From germline, CDR1 is MGHRA and CDR2 YSYEKL. The CDR3 runs 15 residues. J lost 8 bases, V lost 4 bases, and 8 bases had no gene match.